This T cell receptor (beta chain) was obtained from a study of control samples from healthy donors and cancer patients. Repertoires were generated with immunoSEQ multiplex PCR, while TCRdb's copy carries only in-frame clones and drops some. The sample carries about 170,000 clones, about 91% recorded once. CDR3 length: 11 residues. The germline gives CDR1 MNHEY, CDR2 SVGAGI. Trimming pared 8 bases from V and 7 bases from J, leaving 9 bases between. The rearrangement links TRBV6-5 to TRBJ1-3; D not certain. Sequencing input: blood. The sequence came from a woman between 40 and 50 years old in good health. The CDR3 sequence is CASSRGNTIYF. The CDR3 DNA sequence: TGTGCCAGCTCGCGAGGGAACACCATATATTTT.